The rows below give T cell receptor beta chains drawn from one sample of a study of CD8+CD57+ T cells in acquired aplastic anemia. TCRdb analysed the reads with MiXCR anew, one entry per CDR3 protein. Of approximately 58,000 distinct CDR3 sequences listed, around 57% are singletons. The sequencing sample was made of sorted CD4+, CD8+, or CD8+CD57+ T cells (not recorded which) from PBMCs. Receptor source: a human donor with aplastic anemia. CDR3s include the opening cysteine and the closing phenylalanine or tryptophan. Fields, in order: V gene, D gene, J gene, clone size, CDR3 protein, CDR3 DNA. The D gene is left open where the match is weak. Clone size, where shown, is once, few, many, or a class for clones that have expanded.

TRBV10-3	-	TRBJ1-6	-	CAIREEDSPLHF	TGTGCCATCAGGGAGGAGGATTCACCCCTCCACTTT
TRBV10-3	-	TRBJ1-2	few	CAISETGQGGYTF	TGTGCCATCAGTGAAACAGGGCAGGGTGGCTACACCTTC
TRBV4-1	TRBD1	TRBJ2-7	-	CASSHLGTGNYEQYF	TGCGCCAGCAGCCACCTTGGGACAGGGAACTACGAGCAGTACTTC
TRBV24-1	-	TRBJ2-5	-	CATSESRVQETQYF	TGTGCCACCAGTGAAAGTAGGGTACAAGAGACCCAGTACTTC
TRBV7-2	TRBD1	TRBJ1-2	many	CASSSPGQVFEGYTF	TGTGCCAGCAGCTCCCCCGGACAGGTATTCGAGGGCTACACCTTC
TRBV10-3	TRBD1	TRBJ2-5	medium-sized	CAISPTGGTQYF	TGTGCCATCAGCCCGACAGGGGGGACCCAGTACTTC
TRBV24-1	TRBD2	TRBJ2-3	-	CATSDPNPSLAGGTDTQYF	TGTGCCACCAGTGATCCTAACCCTTCACTAGCGGGAGGAACAGATACGCAGTATTTT
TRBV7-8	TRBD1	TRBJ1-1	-	CASSCTGGTEAFF	TGTGCCAGCAGCTGTACAGGGGGCACTGAAGCTTTCTTT
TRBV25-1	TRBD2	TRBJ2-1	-	CASSRPGLADYNEQFF	TGTGCCAGCAGCCGACCGGGACTAGCGGATTACAATGAGCAGTTCTTC
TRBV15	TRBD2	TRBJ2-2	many	CATSRGEGRLTGELFF	TGTGCCACCAGCAGAGGGGAGGGGCGTCTCACCGGGGAGCTGTTTTTT
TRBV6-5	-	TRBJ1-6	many	CASSYGGGPLHF	TGTGCCAGCAGTTACGGAGGGGGACCCCTCCACTTT
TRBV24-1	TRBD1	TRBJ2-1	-	CATSRGPSYNEQFF	TGTGCCACCTCCAGGGGGCCATCCTACAATGAGCAGTTCTTC
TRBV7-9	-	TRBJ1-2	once	CASSLRGYGYTF	TGTGCCAGCAGCCTACGGGGGTATGGCTACACCTTC
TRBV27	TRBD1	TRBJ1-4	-	CASSFAGTGNEKLFF	TGTGCCAGCAGTTTCGCCGGGACAGGGAATGAAAAACTGTTTTTT
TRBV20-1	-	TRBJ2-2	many	CSARGASLNTGELFF	TGCAGTGCTAGAGGTGCTAGCCTGAACACCGGGGAGCTGTTTTTT
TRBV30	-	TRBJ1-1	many	CAWVESAEAFF	TGTGCCTGGGTAGAGTCGGCTGAAGCTTTCTTT
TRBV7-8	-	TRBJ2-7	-	CASSFRQEEQYF	TGTGCCAGCAGCTTCAGGCAGGAAGAGCAGTACTTC
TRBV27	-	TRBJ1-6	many	CASSLRQSYNSPLHF	TGTGCCAGCAGTCTACGACAGAGCTATAATTCACCCCTCCACTTT
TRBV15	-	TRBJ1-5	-	CATSLRLGNQPQHF	TGTGCCACCAGCCTAAGGTTGGGCAATCAGCCCCAGCATTTT
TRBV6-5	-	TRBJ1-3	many	CASSYSFVGGNTIYF	TGTGCCAGCAGTTACTCCTTTGTAGGCGGAAACACCATATATTTT
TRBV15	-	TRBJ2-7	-	CATSGRGLDYEQYF	TGTGCCACCAGCGGCCGGGGCCTGGACTACGAGCAGTACTTC
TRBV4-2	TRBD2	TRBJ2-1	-	CASSQAGLAENEQFF	TGTGCCAGCAGCCAAGCTGGACTAGCCGAAAATGAGCAGTTCTTC
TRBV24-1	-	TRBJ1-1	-	CATSDWNTEAFF	TGTGCCACCAGTGATTGGAACACTGAAGCTTTCTTT
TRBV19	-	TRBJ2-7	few	CASSTGAGYEQYF	TGTGCCAGTAGTACAGGGGCTGGCTACGAGCAGTACTTC
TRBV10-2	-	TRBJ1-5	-	CASSRESNQPQHF	TGCGCCAGCAGCAGGGAAAGCAATCAGCCCCAGCATTTT
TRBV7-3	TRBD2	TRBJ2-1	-	CASSLAGGSSEQFF	TGTGCCAGCAGTCTAGCGGGGGGATCTTCTGAGCAGTTCTTC
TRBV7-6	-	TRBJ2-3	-	CASSLAVADTDTQYF	TGTGCCAGCAGCTTAGCGGTCGCAGACACAGATACGCAGTATTTT
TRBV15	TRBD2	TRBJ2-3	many	CATRPPAGEGQYF	TGTGCCACCAGACCCCCAGCGGGGGAAGGGCAGTATTTT
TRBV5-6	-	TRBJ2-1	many	CASSLGLRNEQFF	TGTGCCAGCAGCTTGGGCCTTAGGAATGAGCAGTTCTTC
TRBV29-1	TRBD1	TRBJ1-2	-	CSVGDRVGYTF	TGCAGCGTGGGGGACAGGGTTGGCTACACCTTC
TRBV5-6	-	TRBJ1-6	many	CASSSGPGASPLHF	TGTGCCAGCAGCTCTGGACCGGGAGCTTCACCCCTCCACTTT
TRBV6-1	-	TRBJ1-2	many	CALRIPGAGGYTF	TGTGCCCTGAGAATTCCGGGGGCAGGAGGCTACACCTTC
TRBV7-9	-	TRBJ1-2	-	CASSHEWVKDGYTF	TGTGCCAGCAGCCACGAGTGGGTGAAGGATGGCTACACCTTC
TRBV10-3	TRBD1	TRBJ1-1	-	CAIRGTGRGEASF	TGTGCCATCAGAGGGACAGGGAGAGGGGAAGCTTCCTTT
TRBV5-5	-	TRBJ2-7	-	CASSITDMEQYF	TGTGCCAGCAGCATAACAGACATGGAGCAGTACTTC
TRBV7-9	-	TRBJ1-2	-	CASSLASSPQAVIGF	TGTGCCAGCAGCTTAGCGTCCAGCCCGCAGGCGGTAATAGGCTTC
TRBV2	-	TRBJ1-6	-	CASSDDSNSPLHF	TGTGCCAGCAGTGACGACAGCAATTCACCCCTCCACTTT
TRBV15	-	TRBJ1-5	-	CATSRSGSDNQPQHF	TGTGCCACCAGCCGTTCAGGGAGCGACAATCAGCCCCAGCATTTT
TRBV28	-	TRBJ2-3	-	CASSLWSSGADDTQYF	TGTGCCAGCAGTTTATGGTCGTCCGGGGCCGACGATACGCAGTATTTT
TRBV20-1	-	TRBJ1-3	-	CSARRWLFYGDESGNTIYF	TGCAGTGCTAGAAGGTGGTTATTTTACGGGGACGAGTCTGGAAACACCATATATTTT
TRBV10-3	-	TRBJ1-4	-	CAISESIATWREKLFF	TGTGCCATCAGTGAGTCGATTGCGACGTGGAGGGAAAAACTGTTTTTT
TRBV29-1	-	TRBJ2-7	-	CSVEVGRGDYEQYF	TGCAGCGTTGAAGTAGGCAGGGGTGACTACGAGCAGTACTTC
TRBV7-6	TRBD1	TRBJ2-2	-	CASSLATGAGELFF	TGTGCCAGCAGCTTAGCGACAGGGGCCGGGGAGCTGTTTTTT
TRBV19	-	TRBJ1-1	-	CASSAGGANTEAFF	TGTGCCAGTAGTGCGGGGGGAGCGAACACTGAAGCTTTCTTT
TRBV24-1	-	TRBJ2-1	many	CATSAPGGAYNEQFF	TGTGCCACCAGTGCCCCAGGGGGGGCCTACAATGAGCAGTTCTTC
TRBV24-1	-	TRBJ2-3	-	CATSARGISADTQYF	TGTGCCACCAGTGCACGGGGGATAAGTGCAGATACGCAGTATTTT
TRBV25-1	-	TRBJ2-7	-	CAIIVGTGQMRGNEQYF	TGTGCCATCATCGTGGGTACGGGGCAGATGCGTGGAAACGAGCAGTACTTC
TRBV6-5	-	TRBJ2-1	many	CASSYKDGGNEQFF	TGTGCCAGCAGTTACAAGGACGGGGGCAATGAGCAGTTCTTC
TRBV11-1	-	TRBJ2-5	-	CASSPEFGTLNMKEQETQYF	TGTGCCAGCAGCCCAGAGTTCGGGACACTGAACATGAAGGAACAAGAGACCCAGTACTTC
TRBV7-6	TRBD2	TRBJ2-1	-	CASRLAGGNYNEQFF	TGTGCCAGCAGATTAGCGGGGGGGAACTACAATGAGCAGTTCTTC
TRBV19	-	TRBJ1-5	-	CASSPRDFSNQPQHF	TGTGCCAGTAGTCCAAGGGACTTTAGCAATCAGCCCCAGCATTTT
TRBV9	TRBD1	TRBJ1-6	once	CASSVGTGGNSPLHF	TGTGCCAGCAGCGTGGGGACAGGGGGGAATTCACCCCTCCACTTT
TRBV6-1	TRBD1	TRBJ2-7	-	CASSEDEGTGAHEQYF	TGTGCCAGCAGTGAAGATGAGGGGACAGGCGCCCACGAGCAGTACTTC
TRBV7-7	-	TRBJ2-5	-	CASSSGPLVETQYF	TGTGCCAGCAGCTCGGGCCCGCTGGTGGAGACCCAGTACTTC